Listed below are T cell receptor beta chains from one sample, sequenced in a study of control samples from healthy donors and cancer patients. Generated by immunoSEQ multiplex PCR, the TCRdb table keeps only in-frame clones and is missing some. This table holds 150,000 or so clones, 93% found once. The specimen sequenced was blood. Every receptor here comes from a man between 18 and 35 years old in good health. Both conserved end residues are part of each CDR3. The D gene is left open where the match is weak. Rows may omit the clone size; those that give it use once, few, many or a size class.

J | D | size | V | CDR3 | DNA
TRBJ2-5 | . | . | TRBV7-9 | CASSLSRGQETQYF | TGTGCCAGCAGCTTGAGCCGGGGCCAAGAGACCCAGTACTTC
TRBJ2-7 | . | . | TRBV6-1 | CASSEWGSNYEQYF | TGTGCCAGCAGTGAATGGGGGAGTAATTACGAGCAGTACTTC
TRBJ1-5 | . | large | TRBV5-1 | CASSLNSGNQPQHF | TGCGCCAGCAGCTTGAACAGCGGCAATCAGCCCCAGCATTTT
TRBJ1-5 | . | few | TRBV6-5 | CASSPLGLGQPQHF | TGTGCCAGCAGTCCCCTGGGCCTGGGTCAGCCCCAGCATTTT
TRBJ2-5 | TRBD1 | . | TRBV11-3 | CASSFDGQGPEETQYF | TGTGCCAGCAGCTTTGATGGACAGGGCCCCGAAGAGACCCAGTACTTC
TRBJ2-6 | . | . | TRBV5-1 | CASWPGSGANVLTF | TGCGCCAGCTGGCCTGGCTCTGGGGCCAACGTCCTGACTTTC
TRBJ1-2 | . | . | TRBV6-5 | CASTTSGFGYTF | TGTGCCAGCACCACATCCGGTTTTGGCTACACCTTC
TRBJ2-5 | TRBD2 | once | TRBV5-1 | CASSMVGGIRAETQYF | TGCGCCAGCAGCATGGTCGGGGGGATACGAGCGGAGACCCAGTACTTC
TRBJ1-5 | . | . | TRBV30 | CAWTRRGSNQPQHF | TGTGCCTGGACCCGGAGGGGGAGCAATCAGCCCCAGCATTTT
TRBJ1-3 | TRBD1 | once | TRBV23-1 | CASSQRRGQGGNTIYF | TGCGCCAGCAGTCAACGCCGGGGACAGGGTGGGAACACCATATATTTT
TRBJ2-5 | TRBD1 | . | TRBV29-1 | CSVENQAGGTPQYF | TGCAGCGTTGAAAATCAGGCAGGGGGAACCCCCCAGTACTTC
TRBJ2-7 | . | . | TRBV10-3 | CAISELQQMSYEQYF | TGTGCCATCAGTGAGTTGCAGCAGATGTCCTACGAGCAGTACTTC
TRBJ1-2 | . | once | TRBV5-1 | CASTLNSNYGYTF | TGCGCCAGCACCCTAAATTCTAACTATGGCTACACCTTC
TRBJ2-7 | TRBD2 | . | TRBV7-2 | CASSLTGTSAYEQYF | TGTGCCAGCAGCTTGACCGGGACTAGCGCCTACGAGCAGTACTTC
TRBJ2-3 | TRBD1 | . | TRBV2 | CASTQDRTWADTQYF | TGTGCCAGCACCCAGGACAGGACCTGGGCAGATACGCAGTATTTT
TRBJ2-2 | . | . | TRBV9 | CASPWTQRNTGELFF | TGTGCCAGCCCCTGGACCCAGAGGAACACCGGGGAGCTGTTTTTT
TRBJ1-2 | . | . | TRBV5-4 | CASSVDVYGYTF | TGTGCCAGCAGCGTAGACGTTTATGGCTACACCTTC
TRBJ2-3 | . | . | TRBV25-1 | CASSVGGTDTQYF | TGTGCCAGCAGTGTTGGTGGGACAGATACGCAGTATTTT
TRBJ1-5 | . | . | TRBV20-1 | CSASYTGGNQPQHF | TGCAGTGCTAGTTACACAGGAGGAAATCAGCCCCAGCATTTT
TRBJ2-3 | . | . | TRBV5-6 | CASSPPSGLSTDTQYF | TGTGCCAGCAGCCCCCCATCGGGGTTGAGCACAGATACGCAGTATTTT
TRBJ1-5 | TRBD1 | once | TRBV12-3/TRBV12-4 | CASRGTGSQPQHF | TGTGCCAGCAGAGGGACAGGGAGTCAGCCCCAGCATTTT
TRBJ2-2 | . | . | TRBV11-2 | CASSLAPDRTTGELFF | TGTGCCAGCAGCTTAGCCCCCGACAGAACTACCGGGGAGCTGTTTTTT
TRBJ2-3 | TRBD2 | . | TRBV30 | CAWRGAGGTDTQYF | TGTGCCTGGAGGGGGGCGGGGGGGACAGATACGCAGTATTTT
TRBJ2-1 | . | . | TRBV12-3/TRBV12-4 | CASTWGFNEQFF | TGTGCCAGCACCTGGGGATTTAATGAGCAGTTCTTC
TRBJ1-2 | TRBD1 | . | TRBV3-1/TRBV3-2 | CASSRQRRGPSGYTF | TGTGCCAGCAGCCGTCAACGGAGGGGGCCAAGCGGCTACACCTTC
TRBJ1-6 | . | few | TRBV27 | CASSLQGVGSPLHF | TGTGCCAGCAGTCTCCAGGGAGTTGGTTCACCCCTCCACTTT
TRBJ2-2 | . | . | TRBV21-1 | CATDYGTGGKTGELFF | TGTGCCACGGATTACGGAACGGGAGGGAAGACCGGGGAGCTGTTTTTT
TRBJ1-2 | . | once | TRBV11-2 | CASSFRETIGSTF | TGTGCCAGCAGCTTCAGAGAAACTATTGGCAGCACCTTC
TRBJ1-2 | . | . | TRBV7-2 | CASSLGGSLNYGYTF | TGTGCCAGCAGCTTGGGGGGGAGTTTAAACTATGGCTACACCTTC
TRBJ1-1 | . | . | TRBV20-1 | CSASQTWNTEAFF | TGCAGTGCTAGTCAGACTTGGAACACTGAAGCTTTCTTT
TRBJ2-3 | TRBD1 | . | TRBV19 | CASSKGQGTDTQYF | TGTGCCAGTAGTAAGGGACAGGGCACAGATACGCAGTATTTT
TRBJ2-1 | TRBD2 | . | TRBV5-1 | CASSGWTRGDEQFF | TGCGCCAGCAGTGGTTGGACTAGAGGTGATGAGCAGTTCTTC
TRBJ2-5 | TRBD2 | . | TRBV7-2 | CASSPDLAGVSETQYF | TGTGCCAGCAGCCCCGACCTAGCGGGAGTTTCGGAGACCCAGTACTTC
TRBJ2-7 | . | . | TRBV4-1 | CASSQADGNVYEQYF | TGCGCCAGCAGCCAAGCGGACGGAAATGTCTACGAGCAGTACTTC
TRBJ2-2 | . | . | TRBV11-3 | CASSLGLNTGELFF | TGTGCCAGCAGCTTAGGACTCAACACCGGGGAGCTGTTTTTT
TRBJ2-7 | TRBD2 | . | TRBV4-2 | CASSSSGDPYEQYF | TGTGCCAGCAGCTCGAGCGGGGACCCCTACGAGCAGTACTTC
TRBJ1-2 | . | . | TRBV4-1 | CASSQEASAGVNYGYTF | TGCGCCAGCAGCCAAGAAGCGTCGGCAGGGGTAAACTATGGCTACACCTTC
TRBJ1-5 | . | . | TRBV27 | CASRTSWNQPQHF | TGTGCCAGCCGGACGAGTTGGAATCAGCCCCAGCATTTT
TRBJ1-1 | . | . | TRBV6-5 | CASHPRGAVTEAFF | TGTGCCAGCCATCCTAGAGGGGCAGTCACTGAAGCTTTCTTT
TRBJ1-2 | . | . | TRBV6-4 | CASSDSRGGRADYTF | TGTGCCAGCAGTGACTCGAGAGGTGGCAGGGCAGACTACACCTTC
TRBJ2-3 | . | . | TRBV12-3/TRBV12-4 | CASSLGTQYF | TGTGCCAGCAGTTTAGGCACGCAGTATTTT
TRBJ1-2 | TRBD1 | . | TRBV11-2 | CASSPGTGDGGYTF | TGTGCCAGCAGCCCCGGGACAGGGGACGGTGGCTACACCTTC
TRBJ2-2 | . | . | TRBV4-3 | CASSVRGGHTGELFF | TGCGCCAGCAGCGTCCGAGGGGGGCACACCGGGGAGCTGTTTTTT
TRBJ2-3 | . | . | TRBV2 | CASPSGGPTDTQYF | TGTGCCAGCCCCTCGGGGGGCCCCACAGATACGCAGTATTTT
TRBJ2-7 | . | . | TRBV3-1/TRBV3-2 | CASSHSGEQYF | TGTGCCAGCAGCCACAGCGGGGAGCAGTACTTC
TRBJ2-1 | TRBD2 | once | TRBV3-1/TRBV3-2 | CASSPGTRSYNEQFF | TGTGCCAGCAGTCCCGGGACTAGAAGCTACAATGAGCAGTTCTTC
TRBJ2-3 | . | . | TRBV6-6 | CASQGSTDTQYF | TGTGCCAGCCAGGGGTCCACAGATACGCAGTATTTT
TRBJ1-4 | TRBD1 | . | TRBV2 | CASTAMGTGNNEKLFF | TGTGCCAGCACTGCCATGGGGACAGGGAATAATGAAAAACTGTTTTTT
TRBJ2-1 | . | . | TRBV5-1 | CASSPQPEVHNEQFF | TGCGCCAGCAGTCCGCAACCCGAGGTACACAATGAGCAGTTCTTC
TRBJ1-3 | TRBD1 | . | TRBV2 | CASRDRGLLNTIYF | TGTGCCAGCAGAGACAGGGGGCTCTTAAACACCATATATTTT
TRBJ2-1 | TRBD1 | . | TRBV7-2 | CASRTGTGDNEQFF | TGTGCCAGCAGAACCGGGACAGGGGACAATGAGCAGTTCTTC
TRBJ1-6 | . | . | TRBV20-1 | CSASMGVNNSPLHF | TGCAGTGCTAGTATGGGGGTTAATAATTCACCCCTCCACTTT
TRBJ1-6 | TRBD1 | . | TRBV4-1 | CASSFRPGTGLNSPLHF | TGCGCCAGCAGCTTCCGACCCGGGACAGGGCTTAATTCACCCCTCCACTTT
TRBJ2-2 | TRBD1 | . | TRBV5-1 | CASSFRDRGIRDTGELFF | TGCGCCAGCAGCTTCAGGGACAGGGGTATTCGGGACACCGGGGAGCTGTTTTTT